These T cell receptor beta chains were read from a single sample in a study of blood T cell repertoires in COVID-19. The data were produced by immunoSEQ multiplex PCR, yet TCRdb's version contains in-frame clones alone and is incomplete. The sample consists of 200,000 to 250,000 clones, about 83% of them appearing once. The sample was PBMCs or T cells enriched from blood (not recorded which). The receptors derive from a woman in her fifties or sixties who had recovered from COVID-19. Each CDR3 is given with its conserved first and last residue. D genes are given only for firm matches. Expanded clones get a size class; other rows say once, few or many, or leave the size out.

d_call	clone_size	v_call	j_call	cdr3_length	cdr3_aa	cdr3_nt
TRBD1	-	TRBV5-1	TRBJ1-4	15	CASSWGHRGQEKLFF	TGCGCCAGCAGCTGGGGTCACAGGGGGCAGGAAAAACTGTTTTTT
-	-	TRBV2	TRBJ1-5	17	CASSGLREWDSNQPQHF	TGTGCCAGCAGTGGACTGCGGGAGTGGGATAGCAATCAGCCCCAGCATTTT
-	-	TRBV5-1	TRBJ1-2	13	CASSWGSNYGYTF	TGCGCCAGCAGCTGGGGCTCTAACTATGGCTACACCTTC
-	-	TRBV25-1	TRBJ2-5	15	CASTGHWPLQETQYF	TGTGCCAGTACGGGACACTGGCCATTACAAGAGACCCAGTACTTC
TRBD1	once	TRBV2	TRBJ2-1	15	CASKTDRGGGNEQFF	TGTGCCAGCAAAACGGACAGGGGAGGGGGTAATGAGCAGTTCTTC
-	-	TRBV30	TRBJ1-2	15	CAWSARVVVRDKSTF	TGTGCCTGGAGTGCTCGGGTTGTGGTCAGGGACAAGTCCACCTTC
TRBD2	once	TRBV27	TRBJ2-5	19	CASSPAVTGPGLSQETQYF	TGTGCCAGCAGTCCCGCCGTCACAGGACCGGGACTATCCCAAGAGACCCAGTACTTC
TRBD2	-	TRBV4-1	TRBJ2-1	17	CASSQDRTSGRAYEQFF	TGCGCCAGCAGCCAAGATCGGACTAGCGGGAGGGCCTATGAGCAGTTCTTC
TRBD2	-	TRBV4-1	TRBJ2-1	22	CASSPTQFLLAGGPPSYNEQFF	TGCGCCAGCAGCCCCACCCAGTTCCTTCTAGCGGGGGGGCCTCCGTCCTACAATGAGCAGTTCTTC
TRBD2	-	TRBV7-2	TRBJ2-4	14	CASSLFGGDYIQYF	TGTGCCAGCAGCTTATTTGGGGGGGATTACATTCAGTACTTC
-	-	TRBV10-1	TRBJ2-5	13	CASSKTVQETQYF	TGCGCCAGCAGTAAGACAGTACAAGAGACCCAGTACTTC
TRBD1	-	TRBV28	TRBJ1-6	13	CASTTGGVSPLHF	TGTGCCAGCACGACAGGGGGCGTTTCACCCCTCCACTTT
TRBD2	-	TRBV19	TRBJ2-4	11	CGTSGINIQYF	TGCGGGACTAGCGGGATTAACATTCAGTACTTC
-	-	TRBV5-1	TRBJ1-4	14	CASSFARGREKLFF	TGCGCCAGCAGCTTCGCCAGGGGTCGGGAAAAACTGTTTTTT
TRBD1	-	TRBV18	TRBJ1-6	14	CASDMTGRNSPLHF	TGTGCCAGCGATATGACAGGGAGAAATTCACCCCTCCACTTT
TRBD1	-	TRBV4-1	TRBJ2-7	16	CASSQDPGQGNYEQYF	TGCGCCAGCAGCCAAGATCCCGGACAGGGAAACTACGAGCAGTACTTC
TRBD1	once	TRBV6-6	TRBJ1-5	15	CASSRQGGGGQPQHF	TGTGCCAGCAGTCGACAGGGGGGCGGCGGGCAGCCCCAGCATTTT
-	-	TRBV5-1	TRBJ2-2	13	CASRPSFTGELFF	TGCGCCAGCAGGCCTAGTTTCACCGGGGAGCTGTTTTTT
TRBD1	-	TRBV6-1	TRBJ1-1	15	CASSDGGTGNTEAFF	TGTGCCAGCAGTGATGGGGGGACAGGAAACACTGAAGCTTTCTTT
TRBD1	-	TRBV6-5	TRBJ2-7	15	CASSYSGQGVGEQYF	TGTGCCAGCAGTTACTCTGGACAGGGGGTGGGGGAGCAGTACTTC
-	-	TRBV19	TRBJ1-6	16	CASSIASSSYNSPLHF	TGTGCCAGTAGTATAGCTTCGAGCTCCTATAATTCACCCCTCCACTTT
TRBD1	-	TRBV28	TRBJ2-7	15	CASRDGTVQSYEQYF	TGTGCCAGCAGAGACGGGACAGTTCAATCCTACGAGCAGTACTTC
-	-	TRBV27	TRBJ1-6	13	CASSLSADTPLHF	TGTGCCAGCAGTTTATCAGCTGATACACCCCTCCACTTT
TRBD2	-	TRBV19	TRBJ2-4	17	CASSRLAGGLAKNIQYF	TGTGCCAGTAGCCGACTAGCGGGAGGGCTAGCCAAAAACATTCAGTACTTC
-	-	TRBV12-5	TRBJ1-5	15	CASGSDSSSNQPQHF	TGTGCTAGTGGCTCCGACAGTTCTAGCAATCAGCCCCAGCATTTT
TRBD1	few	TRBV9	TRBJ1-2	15	CASRFRDRGTYGYTF	TGTGCCAGCAGGTTTCGGGACAGGGGAACCTATGGCTACACCTTC
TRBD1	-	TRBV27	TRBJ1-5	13	CASSSEGQQPQHF	TGTGCCAGCAGTTCAGAGGGACAGCAGCCCCAGCATTTT
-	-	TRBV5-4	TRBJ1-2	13	CASSPNNNYGYTF	TGTGCCAGCAGCCCCAACAATAACTATGGCTACACCTTC
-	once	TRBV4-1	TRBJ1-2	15	CASSQDMRAPYGYTF	TGCGCCAGCAGCCAAGATATGAGGGCCCCTTATGGCTACACCTTC
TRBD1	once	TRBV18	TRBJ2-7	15	CASSPNVGQGDEQYF	TGTGCCAGCTCACCAAATGTAGGACAGGGAGACGAGCAGTACTTC
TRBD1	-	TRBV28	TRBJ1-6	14	CASSYGQGKSPLHF	TGTGCCAGCAGCTACGGACAGGGGAAGTCACCCCTCCACTTT
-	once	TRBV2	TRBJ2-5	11	CASSYLETQYF	TGTGCCAGCAGTTACTTGGAGACCCAGTACTTC
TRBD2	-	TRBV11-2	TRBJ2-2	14	CASSRLAGGGELFF	TGTGCCAGCAGCAGACTAGCGGGAGGTGGGGAGCTGTTTTTT
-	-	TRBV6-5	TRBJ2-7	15	CASSYLNRQTYEQYF	TGTGCCAGCAGTTATCTAAACCGACAGACCTACGAGCAGTACTTC
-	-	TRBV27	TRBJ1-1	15	CASSKPGHSNTEAFF	TGTGCCAGCTCCAAACCGGGACACTCGAACACTGAAGCTTTCTTT
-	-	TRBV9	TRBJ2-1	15	CASSVAPGAGNEQFF	TGTGCCAGCAGCGTAGCCCCGGGAGCTGGAAATGAGCAGTTCTTC
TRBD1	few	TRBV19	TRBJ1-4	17	CASSTWTGRGRNEKLFF	TGTGCCAGTAGTACCTGGACAGGGCGAGGTAGAAATGAAAAACTGTTTTTT
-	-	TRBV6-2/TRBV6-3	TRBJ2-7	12	CASSTTIHEQYF	TGTGCCAGCAGTACGACTATTCACGAGCAGTACTTC
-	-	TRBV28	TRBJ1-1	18	CASSLELSPARMNTEAFF	TGTGCCAGCAGTTTGGAGCTCTCGCCAGCGCGCATGAACACTGAAGCTTTCTTT
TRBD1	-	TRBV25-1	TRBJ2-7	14	CATERAGGAYEQYF	TGTGCCACCGAGAGGGCAGGGGGTGCCTACGAGCAGTACTTC
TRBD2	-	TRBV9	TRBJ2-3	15	CASSVGGGAADTQYF	TGTGCCAGCAGCGTGGGCGGGGGGGCTGCAGATACGCAGTATTTT
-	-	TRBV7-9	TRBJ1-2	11	CASSFEGGYTF	TGTGCCAGCAGCTTCGAGGGTGGCTACACCTTC
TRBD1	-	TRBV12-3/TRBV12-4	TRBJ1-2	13	CAIRQGAHYGYTF	TGTGCCATAAGACAGGGGGCCCACTATGGCTACACCTTC
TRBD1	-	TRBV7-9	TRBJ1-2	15	CASTPGQGPNYGYTF	TGTGCCAGCACCCCTGGACAGGGCCCCAACTATGGCTACACCTTC
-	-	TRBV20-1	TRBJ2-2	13	CSASRSRIGELFF	TGCAGTGCTAGTCGTTCCAGAATCGGGGAGCTGTTTTTT
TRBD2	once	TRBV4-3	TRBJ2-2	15	CASSPGLGGTGELFF	TGCGCCAGCAGCCCCGGACTAGGAGGCACCGGGGAGCTGTTTTTT
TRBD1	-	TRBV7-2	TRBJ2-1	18	CASSARATGTGASNEQFF	TGTGCCAGCAGCGCCCGCGCCACCGGGACAGGGGCGTCCAATGAGCAGTTCTTC
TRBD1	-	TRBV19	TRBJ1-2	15	CASSAPGQANYGYTF	TGTGCCAGTAGTGCTCCGGGACAGGCAAACTATGGCTACACCTTC
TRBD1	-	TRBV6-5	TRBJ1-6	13	CASRTGVNSPLHF	TGTGCCAGCAGGACAGGGGTAAATTCACCCCTCCACTTT
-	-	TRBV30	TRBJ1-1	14	CAWSLIVGQVEAFF	TGTGCCTGGAGCCTCATTGTGGGTCAGGTTGAAGCTTTCTTT
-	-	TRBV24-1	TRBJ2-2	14	CATSVSGYTGELFF	TGTGCCACCAGTGTGTCGGGGTACACCGGGGAGCTGTTTTTT
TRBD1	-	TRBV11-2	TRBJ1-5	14	CASSDGRGDQPQHF	TGTGCCAGCAGCGACGGCAGGGGGGATCAGCCCCAGCATTTT